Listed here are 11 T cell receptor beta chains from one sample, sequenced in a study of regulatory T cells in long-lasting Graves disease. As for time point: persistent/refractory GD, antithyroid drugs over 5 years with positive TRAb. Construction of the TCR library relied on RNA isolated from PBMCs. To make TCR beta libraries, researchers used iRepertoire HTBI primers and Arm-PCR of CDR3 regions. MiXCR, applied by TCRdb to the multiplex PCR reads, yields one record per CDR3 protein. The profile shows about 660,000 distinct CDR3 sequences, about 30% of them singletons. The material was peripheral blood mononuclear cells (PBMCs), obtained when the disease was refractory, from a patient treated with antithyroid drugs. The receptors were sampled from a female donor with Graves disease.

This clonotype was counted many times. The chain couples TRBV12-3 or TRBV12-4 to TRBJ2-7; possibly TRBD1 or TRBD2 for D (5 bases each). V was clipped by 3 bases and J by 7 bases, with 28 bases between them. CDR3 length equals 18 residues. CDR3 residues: CASSLVSTGGGNSGEQYF. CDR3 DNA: TGTGCCAGCAGTTTGGTGTCCACAGGTGGGGGAAATTCTGGAGAGCAGTACTTC.

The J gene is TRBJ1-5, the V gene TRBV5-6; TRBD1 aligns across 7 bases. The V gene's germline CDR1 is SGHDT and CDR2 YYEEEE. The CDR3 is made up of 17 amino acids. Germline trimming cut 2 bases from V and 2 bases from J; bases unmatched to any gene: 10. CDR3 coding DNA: TGTGCCAGCAGCTTAACAGGGGTTGCTCGAGGCAATCAGCCCCAGCATTTT. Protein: CASSLTGVARGNQPQHF.

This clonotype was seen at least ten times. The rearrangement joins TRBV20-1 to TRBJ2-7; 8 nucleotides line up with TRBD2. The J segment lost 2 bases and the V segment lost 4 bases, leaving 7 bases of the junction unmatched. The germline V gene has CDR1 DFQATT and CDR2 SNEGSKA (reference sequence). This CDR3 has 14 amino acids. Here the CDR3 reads CSAKEGSGTYEQYF. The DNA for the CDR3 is TGCAGTGCTAAGGAGGGTAGCGGGACCTACGAGCAGTACTTC.

CDR3 sequence reads: CASSLREVKGETQYF. The CDR3 DNA sequence: TGTGCCAGCAGCTTAAGGGAAGTGAAAGGAGAGACCCAGTACTTC. V gene TRBV7-9 combines with J gene TRBJ2-5; D is unresolved. The CDR3 runs 15 residues. Germline V lookup: CDR1 SEHNR, CDR2 FQNEAQ (reference sequence). The germline V and J ends were trimmed by 2 bases and 4 bases, with 14 bases remaining between them.

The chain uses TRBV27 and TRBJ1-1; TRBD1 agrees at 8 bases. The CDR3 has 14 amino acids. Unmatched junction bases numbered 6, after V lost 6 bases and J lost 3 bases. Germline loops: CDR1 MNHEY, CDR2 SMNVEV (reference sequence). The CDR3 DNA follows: TGTGCCAGCAGCTCTCAGACAGGGGACACTGAAGCTTTCTTT. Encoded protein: CASSSQTGDTEAFF.

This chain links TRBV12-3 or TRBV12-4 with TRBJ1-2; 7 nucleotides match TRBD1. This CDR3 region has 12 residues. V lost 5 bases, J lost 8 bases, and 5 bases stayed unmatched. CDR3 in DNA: TGTGCCAGCAGTCTTCACAGGGGAGGCTACACCTTC. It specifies CASSLHRGGYTF.

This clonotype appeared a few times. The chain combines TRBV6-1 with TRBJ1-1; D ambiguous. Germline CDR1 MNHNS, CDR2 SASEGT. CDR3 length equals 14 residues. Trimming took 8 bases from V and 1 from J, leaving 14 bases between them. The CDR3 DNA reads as TGTGCCAGCCGAGAGCCTCTTCCGAACACTGAAGCTTTCTTT. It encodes CASREPLPNTEAFF.

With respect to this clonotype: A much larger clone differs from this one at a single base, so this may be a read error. CDR3 DNA: TGTGCCAGCAGCCGACGGGAGAGTGACAAAAACATTCAGTACTTC. It codes for CASSRRESDKNIQYF. The rearrangement uses TRBV7-2 and TRBJ2-4, with a possible D match to TRBD2 (6 bases). The V end was cut by 5 bases, the J end by 3 bases, with 14 bases between. The CDR3 extends over 15 amino acids. CDR1 and CDR2 from the germline V gene are SGHTA and FQGNSA.

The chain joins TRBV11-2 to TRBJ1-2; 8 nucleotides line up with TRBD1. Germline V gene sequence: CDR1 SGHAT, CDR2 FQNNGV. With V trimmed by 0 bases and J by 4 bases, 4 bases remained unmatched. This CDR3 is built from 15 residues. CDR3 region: CASSLDGQGSYGYTF. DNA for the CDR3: TGTGCCAGCAGCTTAGACGGACAGGGCAGCTATGGCTACACCTTC.

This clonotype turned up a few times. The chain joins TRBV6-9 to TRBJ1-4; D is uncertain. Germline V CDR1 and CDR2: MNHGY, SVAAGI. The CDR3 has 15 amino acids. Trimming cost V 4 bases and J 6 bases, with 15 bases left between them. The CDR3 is CASSLTSIGDEKLFF. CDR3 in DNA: TGTGCCAGCAGTTTAACATCGATTGGGGATGAAAAACTGTTTTTT.

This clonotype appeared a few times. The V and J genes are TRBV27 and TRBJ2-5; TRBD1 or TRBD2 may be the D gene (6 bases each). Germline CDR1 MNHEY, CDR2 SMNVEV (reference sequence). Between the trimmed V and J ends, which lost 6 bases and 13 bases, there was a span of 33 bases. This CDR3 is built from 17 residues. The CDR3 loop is CASSRGGTGKRQERGYF. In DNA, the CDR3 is TGTGCCAGCAGCCGAGGGGGGACTGGAAAACGACAAGAGAGGGGGTACTTC.